Reported below is one T cell receptor (beta chain). The germline V gene has CDR1 DFQATT and CDR2 SNEGSKA (reference sequence). Deletions cut 6 bases from V and 0 bases from J, with 11 bases between. The CDR3 loop spans 13 amino acids. TCRdb analysed the RT-PCR reads with MiXCR anew, one entry per CDR3 protein. There are almost 700,000 distinct CDR3 sequences in the sample; over 12% occur only once, and around 3.3% lies in the top ten. V is TRBV20-1 and J is TRBJ1-2; D not certain. Sequencing used memory CD4+ T cells from blood. This receptor was taken from a female donor in good health, serving as a healthy control. CDR3 coding DNA: TGCAGTGCCAGGAGTACCGCTAACTATGGCTACACCTTC. Translation: CSARSTANYGYTF.